The present TCR beta chain was sequenced within a study of neurological immune-mediated disorders. The table lists this clonotype with many counts. The CDR3 has 12 amino acids. Between the trimmed V and J ends, which lost 3 bases and 7 bases, there was a span of 7 bases. CDR1 is DFQATT, CDR2 SNEGSKA, per germline (reference sequence). In TCRdb, the 5' RACE reads were re-called with MiXCR into one record per CDR3 protein. The sample yields some 19,000 distinct CDR3 sequences, around 16% seen once. The sample comprised PBMCs. The source is a female donor with HTLV-1-associated myelopathy (HAM/TSP). The rearrangement uses TRBV20-1 and TRBJ1-6; D gene ambiguous. CDR3 sequence reads: CSASQSNSPLHF. As DNA, the CDR3 is TGCAGTGCTAGCCAGTCGAATTCACCCCTCCACTTT.